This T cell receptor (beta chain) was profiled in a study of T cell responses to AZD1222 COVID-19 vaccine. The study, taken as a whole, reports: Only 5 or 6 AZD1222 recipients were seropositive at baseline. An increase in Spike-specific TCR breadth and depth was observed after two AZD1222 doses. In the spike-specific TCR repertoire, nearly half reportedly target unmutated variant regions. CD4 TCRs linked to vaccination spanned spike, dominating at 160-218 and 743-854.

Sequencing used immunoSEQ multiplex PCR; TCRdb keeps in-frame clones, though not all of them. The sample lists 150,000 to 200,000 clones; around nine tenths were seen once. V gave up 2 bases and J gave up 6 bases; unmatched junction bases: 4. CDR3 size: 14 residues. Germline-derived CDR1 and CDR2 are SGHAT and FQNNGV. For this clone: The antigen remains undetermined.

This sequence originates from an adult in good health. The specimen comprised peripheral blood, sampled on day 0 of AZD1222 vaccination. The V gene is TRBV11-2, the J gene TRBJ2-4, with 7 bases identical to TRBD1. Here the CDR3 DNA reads TGTGCCAGCAGCTTAAGAGGGGGCGCAAACATTCAGTACTTC. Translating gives CASSLRGGANIQYF.